Sequencing of this T cell receptor beta chain was carried out in a study of radiotherapy plus CTLA-4 blockade in lung cancer. As for the study in general: For 15% to 20% of patients, objective responses occurred, and approximately 33% had disease control.

This clone was detected only once. TCRdb keeps only in-frame clones here, not all; method: immunoSEQ multiplex PCR. The table has approximately 97,000 clones, roughly 85% seen once. Germline values: CDR1 SGHRS, CDR2 YFSETQ. Trimming took 0 bases from V and 4 from J, leaving 25 bases between them. The CDR3 is 19 residues long. This sequence was found in a human donor with non-small cell lung cancer who had stable disease on radiotherapy plus ipilimumab. This sequence joins TRBV5-1 and TRBJ1-1, with D perhaps TRBD1 (6 bases). The sequencing used peripheral blood, collected from a patient treated with radiotherapy plus ipilimumab. The CDR3 nucleotides read TGCGCCAGCAGCTTGGAAGGGGTCAGGGGAAGGCTAGGGGTCACTGAAGCTTTCTTT. Its protein product is CASSLEGVRGRLGVTEAFF.